The TCR beta chain under discussion was sequenced for a study of a mutant IDH1 vaccine in newly diagnosed glioma. The time point denotes: week 35, safety follow-up. Every vaccine dose comprised 300 ug of mutant IDH1 20-mer peptide plus topical imiquimod. Remarks on this clone: Antigen unknown.

TCRdb's copy holds only in-frame clones and misses some; the assay was immunoSEQ multiplex PCR. The data contain around 54,000 clones, about nine tenths of them singletons. The specimen comprised PBMCs, sampled from a glioma patient whose treatment included an IDH1 peptide vaccine. The receptor's source is a man aged 40-49 years with glioma.

The CDR3 loop reads CVRSPKLGQRTGYTF. The CDR3 coding sequence is TGTGTCAGAAGCCCGAAACTGGGACAGAGGACTGGCTACACCTTC. The J gene is TRBJ1-2, the V gene TRBV7-5; the table gives TRBD1 as D, unverified against the DNA. TRBV7-5 is a pseudogene locus. The CDR3 has 15 residues.